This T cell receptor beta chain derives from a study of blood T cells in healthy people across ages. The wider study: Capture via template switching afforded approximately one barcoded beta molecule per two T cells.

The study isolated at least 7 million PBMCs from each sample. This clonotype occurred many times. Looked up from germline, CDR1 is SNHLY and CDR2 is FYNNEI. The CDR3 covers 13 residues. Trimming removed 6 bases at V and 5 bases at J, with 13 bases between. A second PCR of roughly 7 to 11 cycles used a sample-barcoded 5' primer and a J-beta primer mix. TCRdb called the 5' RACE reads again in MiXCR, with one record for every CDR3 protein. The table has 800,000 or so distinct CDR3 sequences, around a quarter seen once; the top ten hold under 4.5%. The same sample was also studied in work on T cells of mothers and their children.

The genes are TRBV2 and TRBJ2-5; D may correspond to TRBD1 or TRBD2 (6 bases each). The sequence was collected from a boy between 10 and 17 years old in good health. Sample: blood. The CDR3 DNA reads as TGTGCCAGCAGCCCGGAGGGGGTGGAGACCCAGTACTTC. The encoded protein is CASSPEGVETQYF.